These T cell receptor beta chains were read from a single sample in a study of T cells after yellow fever vaccination. TCRdb independently ran MiXCR on the 5' RACE reads; one entry per CDR3 protein. This sample has about 400,000 distinct CDR3 sequences; around 6.5% occur once, and the top ten carry over 14%. Material: PBMCs, obtained 5 days after the yellow fever booster vaccination. The source is a man younger than 40 who received the YFV17D yellow fever vaccine. Each CDR3 is given with its conserved first and last residue. A D gene is named only where the DNA matches it firmly.

TRBD1,TRBV5-1,CASSLSGTEYEQYF
-,TRBV13,CASSLGGSGPFTGELFF
-,TRBV7-9,CASSHLGNEQFF
TRBD1,TRBV5-1,CASSPGQGKGYTF
TRBD2,TRBV10-1,CASSSLREGNNEQFF
-,TRBV5-1,CASTLAIPSYNEQFF
TRBD2,TRBV7-2,CASSLISGSFGEQYF
-,TRBV6-5,CASSYRGRSTDTQYF
TRBD2,TRBV5-1,CASSSGTSGSEQFF
TRBD2,TRBV5-1,CASSSLQLAGSFSGELFF
-,TRBV5-1,CASSFQDTDTQYF
-,TRBV11-1,CASSSRVGLVRRESSGNTIYF
-,TRBV4-3,CASSQDTGSSYEQYF
-,TRBV4-2,CASSQDRPYEQYF
TRBD2,TRBV20-1,CSASPGLVFREQYF
-,TRBV20-1,CSASDPENSNQPQHF
-,TRBV20-1,CSAREGLREPYNEQFF
-,TRBV20-1,CSARVPGFQETQYF
-,TRBV13,CASSFSDTDTQYF
-,TRBV6-2/TRBV6-3,CASTKGALGNQPQHF
TRBD2,TRBV7-9,CASSRTSGGYEQYF
TRBD1,TRBV6-5,CASSYSFQGARTEAFF
-,TRBV12-3/TRBV12-4,CASRARGGSTDTQYF
TRBD2,TRBV14,CASSHISGLAGGYENEQFF
-,TRBV20-1,CSARGPDIWGNQPQHF
-,TRBV15,CATSREHRGNEQYF
TRBD2,TRBV30,CAWSVRTGTTVRQYF
TRBD1,TRBV20-1,CSARDKKGGTGGGEQFF
-,TRBV5-1,CASSRDRPENTEAFF
TRBD1,TRBV7-2,CASRRDRENTGELFF
-,TRBV4-3,CASSQEGDLNTEAFF
-,TRBV11-1,CASRRGESSYNEQFF
-,TRBV19,CASSMKAQPQHF